A selection of T cell receptor beta chains follows, all from one sample in a study of cytomegalovirus exposure and HLA in healthy donors. Profiling relied on immunoSEQ multiplex PCR, and the TCRdb table lists in-frame clones only, not all of them. The sample contains approximately 180,000 clones, 75% to 90% of which appear only once. The sequencing input was PBMCs. These receptors originate from a man younger than 45 in good health and CMV-seropositive. The CDR3 runs from the conserved cysteine through the conserved F or W. D genes are given only for firm matches. Size is omitted from some rows. Given values are once, few, many or a class for expanded clones.

v_gene	abundance	j_gene	d_gene	CDR3aa	CDR3nt
TRBV7-9	NA	TRBJ1-1	NA	CASYGFAEAFF	TGTGCCAGCTACGGGTTCGCTGAAGCTTTCTTT
TRBV7-8	NA	TRBJ2-1	TRBD2	CASSLGVGAGGGEQFF	TGTGCCAGCAGCTTAGGGGTCGGGGCGGGAGGGGGTGAGCAGTTCTTC
TRBV7-6	NA	TRBJ2-1	TRBD2	CASSFGRGSGTYNEQFF	TGTGCCAGCAGCTTCGGGCGGGGCAGCGGGACGTACAATGAGCAGTTCTTC
TRBV2	NA	TRBJ2-1	TRBD2	CASSERESSYNEQFF	TGTGCCAGCAGTGAGCGGGAGAGCTCCTACAATGAGCAGTTCTTC
TRBV19	few	TRBJ1-6	NA	CASSIDGVGSPLHF	TGTGCCAGTAGTATAGATGGAGTTGGTTCACCCCTCCACTTT
TRBV7-2	NA	TRBJ2-1	TRBD2	CASSSGGAGEQFF	TGTGCCAGCAGCTCGGGGGGGGCCGGGGAGCAGTTCTTC
TRBV27	few	TRBJ2-1	TRBD2	CATGGTSVNEQFF	TGTGCCACCGGCGGGACTAGTGTGAATGAGCAGTTCTTC
TRBV6-1	NA	TRBJ2-3	NA	CASSLGGSSPDTQYF	TGTGCCAGCAGTCTGGGGGGTTCGTCCCCAGATACGCAGTATTTT
TRBV6-5	NA	TRBJ2-7	TRBD2	CASSYSYGRAYEQYF	TGTGCCAGCAGTTACTCGTACGGGAGGGCATACGAGCAGTACTTC
TRBV7-9	NA	TRBJ2-1	NA	CSSSLIGLNNEQFF	TGTTCCAGCAGCTTAATTGGACTTAACAATGAGCAGTTCTTC
TRBV6-6	NA	TRBJ2-7	TRBD1	CASREQGSRYEQYF	TGTGCCAGCAGAGAACAGGGGAGTCGTTACGAGCAGTACTTC
TRBV5-1	once	TRBJ2-3	TRBD2	CASSLAKGGRTTDTQYF	TGCGCCAGCAGCTTGGCCAAAGGCGGGAGGACTACAGATACGCAGTATTTT
TRBV18	NA	TRBJ2-1	TRBD1	CASSTRQGALSEQFF	TGTGCCAGCTCAACGAGACAGGGGGCGCTTAGTGAGCAGTTCTTC
TRBV7-2	NA	TRBJ1-2	NA	CASSLISWGLPPHLQGYTF	TGTGCCAGCAGCTTAATTTCTTGGGGACTCCCCCCTCATCTCCAAGGCTACACCTTC
TRBV7-9	NA	TRBJ1-1	NA	CASSHPQGTEAFF	TGTGCCAGCAGCCATCCGCAGGGTACTGAAGCTTTCTTT
TRBV10-1	NA	TRBJ1-1	NA	CASSEGQTTNTEAFF	TGCGCCAGCAGTGAGGGACAGACCACTAACACTGAAGCTTTCTTT
TRBV5-6	NA	TRBJ2-6	TRBD1	CASSLEGTASGANVLTF	TGTGCCAGCAGCTTGGAAGGGACAGCCTCTGGGGCCAACGTCCTGACTTTC
TRBV27	NA	TRBJ2-3	TRBD1	CASSLSTGSDTQYF	TGTGCCAGCAGTTTATCGACAGGGTCAGATACGCAGTATTTT
TRBV11-3	few	TRBJ2-7	NA	CASSLGGGQVSYEQYF	TGTGCCAGCAGCTTAGGGGGAGGACAGGTCTCCTACGAGCAGTACTTC
TRBV6-1	few	TRBJ2-3	NA	CASSAQGGGGTDTQYF	TGTGCCAGCAGTGCCCAGGGGGGAGGTGGCACAGATACGCAGTATTTT
TRBV7-8	NA	TRBJ1-2	NA	CASSLDGLRAQDYGYTF	TGTGCCAGCAGCTTAGATGGTCTCAGGGCCCAAGACTATGGCTACACCTTC
TRBV5-6	once	TRBJ2-7	TRBD1	CASSQTSGGFYEQYF	TGTGCCAGCAGCCAGACTTCAGGGGGCTTCTACGAGCAGTACTTC
TRBV7-2	NA	TRBJ2-1	NA	CASSYPTEDNEQFF	TGTGCCAGCAGCTACCCGACAGAAGACAATGAGCAGTTCTTC
TRBV5-1	NA	TRBJ2-2	NA	CASSFLEGDLNTGELFF	TGCGCCAGCAGCTTCCTAGAGGGGGACCTAAACACCGGGGAGCTGTTTTTT
TRBV5-1	once	TRBJ1-1	TRBD1	CASSLYGRQGTTEAFF	TGCGCCAGCAGCTTGTATGGCAGACAGGGCACCACTGAAGCTTTCTTT
TRBV10-1	once	TRBJ1-1	NA	CASSGNRNTEAFF	TGCGCCAGCAGTGGCAACAGGAACACTGAAGCTTTCTTT
TRBV7-2	NA	TRBJ1-1	TRBD1	CASSPETGGSTEAFF	TGTGCCAGCAGCCCAGAGACAGGGGGAAGCACTGAAGCTTTCTTT
TRBV14	few	TRBJ2-7	NA	CASSQDWEAHEQYF	TGTGCCAGCAGCCAAGACTGGGAGGCCCACGAGCAGTACTTC
TRBV19	NA	TRBJ2-1	TRBD2	CASSTQLADNEQFF	TGTGCCAGTAGTACACAACTAGCGGACAATGAGCAGTTCTTC
TRBV7-2	NA	TRBJ2-1	TRBD2	CASSGREQFF	TGTGCCAGTAGCGGGAGGGAGCAGTTCTTC
TRBV4-3	NA	TRBJ1-1	TRBD1	CASSQRHRDRGHVNTEAFF	TGCGCCAGCAGCCAAAGACACCGGGACAGGGGCCATGTGAACACTGAAGCTTTCTTT
TRBV5-1	NA	TRBJ2-3	TRBD2	CASSPGLSTDTQYF	TGCGCCAGCAGCCCGGGACTAAGCACAGATACGCAGTATTTT
TRBV6-1	NA	TRBJ1-1	NA	CASKQGNTEAFF	TGTGCCAGCAAACAGGGGAACACTGAAGCTTTCTTT
TRBV5-6	NA	TRBJ1-1	NA	CASSLVRVYTEAFF	TGTGCCAGCAGCTTAGTCAGGGTATACACTGAAGCTTTCTTT
TRBV6-6	few	TRBJ2-2	TRBD2	CASSPITGGGELFF	TGTGCCAGCAGCCCAATAACGGGGGGCGGGGAGCTGTTTTTT
TRBV7-9	few	TRBJ1-1	NA	CSSSLQYRADTEAFF	TGTTCCAGCAGCTTACAATACAGGGCCGACACTGAAGCTTTCTTT
TRBV11-2	NA	TRBJ1-2	NA	CASRPSGAGYGYTF	TGTGCCAGCAGGCCGTCAGGGGCGGGCTATGGCTACACCTTC
TRBV6-1	few	TRBJ2-3	TRBD2	CASNPTSGSTDTQYF	TGTGCCAGCAACCCGACTAGCGGGAGCACAGATACGCAGTATTTT
TRBV30	NA	TRBJ2-7	NA	CAWSRGSVAYEQYF	TGTGCCTGGAGCCGGGGGAGTGTCGCCTACGAGCAGTACTTC